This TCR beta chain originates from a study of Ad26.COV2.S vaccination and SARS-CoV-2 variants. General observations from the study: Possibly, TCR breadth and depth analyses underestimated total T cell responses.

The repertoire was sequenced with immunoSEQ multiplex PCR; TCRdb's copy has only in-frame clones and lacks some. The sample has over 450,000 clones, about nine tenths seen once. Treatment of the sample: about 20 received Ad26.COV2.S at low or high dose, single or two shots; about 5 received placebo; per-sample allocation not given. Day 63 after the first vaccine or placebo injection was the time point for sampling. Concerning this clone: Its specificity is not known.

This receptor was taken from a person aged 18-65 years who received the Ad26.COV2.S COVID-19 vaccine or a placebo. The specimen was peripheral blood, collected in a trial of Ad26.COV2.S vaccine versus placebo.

The CDR3 DNA sequence: TGTGCCAGCAGCTTAGTGGCGGGGGGGGCCACCGGGGAGCTGTTTTTT. Its protein product is CASSLVAGGATGELFF. V usage is TRBV7-8 and J usage is TRBJ2-2, with TRBD2 matching over 9 bases. Germline V gene lookup returns CDR1 SGHVS and CDR2 FQNEAQ. This CDR3 contains 16 residues. V lost 1 base, J lost 4 bases, and 4 bases stayed unmatched. The whole variable domain, remainder taken from reference TRBV7-8 and TRBJ2-2, is GAGVSQSPRYKVAKRGQDVALRCDPISGHVSLFWYQQALGQGPEFLTYFQNEAQLDKSGLPSDRFFAERPEGSVSTLKIQRTQQEDSAVYLCASSLVAGGATGELFFGEGSRLTVL.